A single sample is the source of the 9 T cell receptor beta chains below, sequenced in a study of Tregs in tolerant kidney transplant recipients. Some clones are missing from TCRdb's copy, which holds only in-frame ones; the method was immunoSEQ multiplex PCR. The sample comprises 50,000 to 80,000 clones, roughly 98% of which are singletons, and 0.34% rests with the top ten. Sequenced material: Tregs from blood, taken before the transplant. All receptors derive from a human donor who received a combined kidney and bone marrow transplant.

This chain connects TRBV5-4 to TRBJ1-1, with TRBD1 matching over 8 bases. Germline values: CDR1 SGHNT, CDR2 YYREEE (reference sequence). The CDR3 has 14 residues. Trimming removed 3 bases from V and 11 bases from J; junction bases left unmatched: 12. The CDR3 sequence: CASSSGAGTGYAFF. The CDR3 DNA is TGTGCCAGCAGCTCCGGGGCCGGGACAGGATATGCTTTCTTT.

This chain links TRBV7-3 with TRBJ1-2; TRBD1 is a possible D gene (6 bases). Germline V gene lookup returns CDR1 SGHTA and CDR2 FQGTGA. This CDR3 spans 13 amino acids. Trimming left V 6 bases short and J 5 bases short, with 13 bases between. The CDR3 nucleotides read TGTGCCAGCAGTTCAGGGGAGGGATATGGCTACACCTTC. As protein: CASSSGEGYGYTF.

The chain recombines TRBV2 with TRBJ2-1, with 8 bases lining up with TRBD1. Germline CDR1 and CDR2: SNHLY and FYNNEI. V trimming: 8 bases; J trimming: 6 bases; junction bases outside the gene matches: 12. The CDR3 has 15 amino acids. CDR3 sequence (DNA): TGTGCCAGCTTCGCCGACCGGACAGGGCTCAATGAGCAGTTCTTC. This gives the protein CASFADRTGLNEQFF.

The chain couples TRBV6-1 to TRBJ2-7; 7 positions agree with TRBD2. V dropped 2 bases and J dropped 2; count of bases not matched to a gene: 9. The CDR3 is 16 residues long. The germline gives CDR1 MNHNS, CDR2 SASEGT. The CDR3 protein is CASSEPGTTHAYEQYF. The DNA for the CDR3 is TGTGCCAGCAGTGAACCTGGGACTACCCACGCCTACGAGCAGTACTTC.

The chain couples TRBV10-3 to TRBJ2-5; D is uncertain. The J call may be faulty, since TRBJ2-7 better matches the DNA end. The CDR3 has 14 residues. Germline-derived CDR1 and CDR2 are ENHRY and SYGVKD. CDR3 in DNA: TGTGCCATCAGTGAGGTGGTTAGCACCAACGAGCAGTACTTC. Residues: CAISEVVSTNEQYF.

J is TRBJ2-1 and V is TRBV7-2; 9 bases are a match to TRBD2. V dropped 3 bases and J dropped 15; count of bases not matched to a gene: 12. The CDR3 is made up of 14 amino acids. CDR1 and CDR2 from the germline V gene are SGHTA and FQGNSA. The CDR3 reads CASSFKAVAGALFF. CDR3 in DNA: TGTGCCAGCAGCTTCAAAGCGGTAGCGGGGGCTCTGTTCTTC.

CDR3 protein: CASSQVATGTSSFSSYNEQFF. The DNA for the CDR3 is TGCGCCAGCAGCCAAGTCGCAACCGGGACTAGCTCTTTCAGCTCCTACAATGAGCAGTTCTTC. The chain carries TRBV4-3 and TRBJ2-1, with 9 bases matching TRBD2. CDR1 is LGHNA, CDR2 YSLEER, per germline. The CDR3 contains 21 residues. Trimming took 1 base from V and 0 from J; bases not matched to a gene: 16.

A remark on this clone: Its ends do not fully match the called genes, so a read error is possible. The chain has TRBV5-1 and TRBJ2-7; 16 bases agree with TRBD2. Germline CDR1 SGHRS, CDR2 YFSETQ. This CDR3 comprises 14 residues. CDR3 sequence reads: CASSSGLAGGPRSF. DNA of the CDR3: TGCGCCAGCAGCTCGGGACTAGCGGGAGGGCCTAGAAGCTTC.

The chain joins TRBV15 to TRBJ1-1; D perhaps matches TRBD1 (6 bases). Trimming removed 3 bases at V and 0 bases at J, with 11 bases between. Germline V CDR1 and CDR2: LNHNV, YYDKDF (reference sequence). The CDR3 is made up of 15 amino acids. This CDR3 reads CATSRTGVMNTEAFF. The CDR3 DNA follows: TGTGCCACCAGCAGGACAGGAGTCATGAACACTGAAGCTTTCTTT.